The entry below describes one T cell receptor (beta chain). Its cognate antigen has yet to be identified. No clone much larger than this one lies a single base away; base qualities are absent. The record originates from a study of CD8+ T cells in alopecia areata (dated by TCRdb to 2017 to 2018). Some background on the complete study: Treated patients were enrolled in an open-label pilot trial of oral tofacitinib, 5 to 10 mg twice daily, for moderate-to-severe alopecia areata. Tofacitinib was given for 6 to 18 months, followed by 6 months of follow-up off drug to assess delayed response and recurrence. High-throughput TCRbeta sequencing was used to examine T cell clonal expansion in alopecia areata in both the C3H/HeJ mouse model and human patients. Scalp tissue and sorted CD4+ and CD8+ peripheral blood T cells from patchy and totalis/universalis alopecia areata patients and from healthy controls were covered by human TCRbeta sequencing. Biopsies were taken from tofacitinib-treated patients at baseline and at 4 and 24 weeks of treatment, and a later scalp biopsy was taken in several of the tofacitinib-treated patients. Scalp clonality was compared across normal scalp (n=4), patchy alopecia areata scalp (n=8), and alopecia totalis/universalis scalp (n=8). The RNA source kit depended on sample type: the PAXgene miRNA kit for fixed scalp, the miRNeasy kit for PBMCs, and the RNeasy kit for mouse skin. Amplification of TCRbeta CDR3 regions was done by immunoSEQ multiplex PCR using 35 Vbeta forward primers and 13 Jbeta reverse primers.

Paper-wide results and their limitations: Compared with normal scalp, lesional scalp, particularly in alopecia totalis/universalis, had higher clonality and more expanded CD8+ clones, which suggests antigenic drive. Compared with mice, TCR sequences shared between patients were less clear, possibly partly because of HLA diversity across the patient population. Scalp TCR repertoire analysis is complicated because resident alphabeta T cells in normal human skin are also sequenced, whereas mouse skin is dominated by gammadelta T cells.

The intended sense of this specimen's time point label: baseline before oral tofacitinib. Lesional scalp punch biopsies and peripheral blood were collected from alopecia areata patients. PBMCs were separated by density centrifugation and stained for CD3, CD4 and CD8, after which CD4+ and CD8+ T cells were sorted on a FACSAria. The method was the immunoSEQ multiplex PCR assay. For TCR sequencing, RNA was extracted from every sample and reverse transcribed into cDNA to serve as template. First-strand cDNA was synthesized using SuperScript III with a 2:1 mix of oligo-dT and random hexamers. A synthetic immune receptor repertoire was used to assess amplification bias, and residual bias was removed computationally. The source study handled its data this way. After raw reads were preprocessed to remove errors, the CDR3 was defined following IMGT conventions as running from the conserved cysteine to phenylalanine. To get clonality, Shannon entropy was normalized by log2 of the number of productive unique TCRs and the result was subtracted from 1. Whether each scalp clone was CD4 or CD8 was inferred by checking scalp TCRbeta sequences against the CD4 and CD8 repertoires from sorted blood. TCRdb mirrors the immuneACCESS table, restricted to in-frame sequences. Some clones are absent from its copies; in checked studies, under half trace to an unresolved V gene, and the reason for the others is unknown. D and trimming were read from the DNA, whereas the V and J calls and clone size are those reported in that table. This sample comprises 150,000 to 200,000 clones, about 70% of them detected only once. The ten largest clones take up about 10% of the sample.

Including the terminal cysteine and phenylalanine, the CDR3 comprises 12 residues. The retained sequence is limited to the CDR3, 36 bases, with the frame set at the first base. V lost 0 bases and J lost 14 bases, and the count of bases not matched to a germline gene is 7. Sequences SGHNT (CDR1) and YYREEE (CDR2) are obtained from the germline V gene (reference sequence). This TCR came from a human donor with alopecia areata. The sample in question was CD8+ T cells sorted from blood, obtained at week 0. Recombination linked TRBV5-4 to TRBJ1-2; 7 bases in the middle match TRBD1. The CDR3 protein is CASSLGDRDHTF. The DNA reads as follows: TGTGCCAGCAGCTTGGGCGACAGGGACCATACCTTC.